These 5 T cell receptor beta chains came from one sample sequenced in a study of blood T cell repertoires in COVID-19. Data came from immunoSEQ multiplex PCR; TCRdb stores just in-frame clones and leaves some out. The data hold roughly 160,000 clones, with 83% observed a single time. Sequenced: peripheral blood. The receptor set was obtained from a woman in her sixties or seventies who had recovered from COVID-19.

The chain carries TRBV2 and TRBJ1-5; D is unclear. The germline CDR1 and CDR2 sequences are SNHLY and FYNNEI. This CDR3 is 14 amino acids long. Trimming stripped 3 bases from V and 0 bases from J, with 6 bases between. The CDR3 spells CASSESVSNQPQHF. DNA for the CDR3: TGTGCCAGCAGTGAGAGTGTTAGCAATCAGCCCCAGCATTTT.

The V gene is TRBV28, the J gene TRBJ1-5; no firm D call. CDR1 MDHEN and CDR2 SYDVKM come from the germline V gene. This CDR3 contains 14 residues. Trimming took 5 bases from V and 4 from J, leaving 12 bases between them. CDR3 in amino acids: CASSGPGGNQPQHF. The CDR3 coding sequence is TGTGCCAGCAGTGGGCCCGGAGGGAATCAGCCCCAGCATTTT.

This sequence joins TRBV6-2 or TRBV6-3 and TRBJ2-1; D unclear. The V end was cut by 0 bases, the J end by 14 bases, with 11 bases between. This CDR3 region has 12 residues. Per the germline V gene, CDR1 is MNHEY and CDR2 is SVGEGT. The CDR3 nucleotides are TGTGCCAGCAGTTACTCCGGTCCCCGTAAGTTCTTC. Its protein is CASSYSGPRKFF.

The chain employs TRBV29-1 and TRBJ2-1, with D possibly being TRBD1 (6 bases). Germline-derived CDR1 and CDR2 are SQVTM and ANQGSEA. Between the trimmed V and J ends, which lost 4 bases and 8 bases, there was a span of 18 bases. CDR3 size: 14 residues. The DNA of the CDR3 is TGCAGCGTTGGGGCCAGAGGGACACAGGATGAGCAGTTCTTC. It encodes CSVGARGTQDEQFF.

This chain connects TRBV7-8 to TRBJ1-1; 8 nucleotides align to TRBD1. Germline assignment: CDR1 SGHVS and CDR2 FQNEAQ. Trimming removed 5 bases from V and 3 bases from J; junction bases left unmatched: 11. The CDR3 runs to 16 residues. The CDR3 loop reads CASSTLGGQGDTEAFF. The CDR3 bases are TGTGCCAGCAGCACCTTGGGCGGACAGGGAGACACTGAAGCTTTCTTT.